The 25 T cell receptor beta chains presented below share a single source sample, sequenced in a study of blood T cells in healthy people across ages. Next came a second PCR, run for roughly 7 to 12 cycles, which used a sample-barcoded 5' primer along with a J-beta primer mix. A single record per CDR3 protein comes from TCRdb applying MiXCR to the 5' RACE reads. Among 780,000 or so distinct CDR3 sequences listed, about 56% were seen once. Sequenced material: blood. The receptor source for this set is a middle-aged man in good health.

This clonotype came up a few times. This chain links TRBV7-2 with TRBJ2-7, with a tentative D call TRBD1 (6 bases). V lost 6 bases, J lost 1 base, and 13 bases lay in between. CDR3 length equals 14 residues. CDR1 is SGHTA and CDR2 is FQGNSA in the germline V gene. The CDR3 spells CASRTGVGSYEQYF. CDR3 nucleotide sequence: TGTGCCAGCAGGACAGGTGTCGGGTCCTACGAGCAGTACTTC. The full variable domain, completed using reference TRBV7-2 and TRBJ2-7, is GAGVSQSPSNKVTEKGKDVELRCDPISGHTALYWYRQSLGQGLEFLIYFQGNSAPDKSGLPSDRFSAERTGGSVSTLTIQRTQQEDSAVYLCASRTGVGSYEQYFGPGTRLTVT.

The gene calls are TRBV7-6 and TRBJ2-1; 11 nucleotides line up with TRBD2. CDR1 is SGHVS and CDR2 is FNYEAQ in the germline V gene. There are 15 residues in the CDR3. V lost 5 bases and J lost 8; bases outside the gene matches: 8. Written as DNA, the CDR3 is TGTGCCAGCAGCACTACTAGCGGGAGACCGGATGAGCAGTTCTTC. Protein: CASSTTSGRPDEQFF.

The chain carries TRBV5-1 and TRBJ2-3; 11 nucleotides align to TRBD2. This CDR3 region has 16 residues. Germline CDR1 is SGHRS and CDR2 is YFSETQ. The trim removed 4 bases at V and 5 bases at J, leaving 9 bases unmatched. The CDR3 nucleotides are TGCGCCAGCAGCCTAGGTAGCGGGGGGGCCCAAGATACGCAGTATTTT. This sequence encodes CASSLGSGGAQDTQYF.

The V and J genes are TRBV15 and TRBJ2-7, with 8 nucleotides matching TRBD2. After removal of 6 bases from V and 0 bases from J, the junction contained 4 bases not matched to a gene. The CDR3 has 14 amino acids. Per the germline V gene, CDR1 is LNHNV and CDR2 is YYDKDF (reference sequence). CDR3 sequence: CATRVAGLSYEQYF. The CDR3 DNA follows: TGTGCCACCAGAGTAGCGGGACTCTCCTACGAGCAGTACTTC. Based on the CDR3 plus reference TRBV15 and TRBJ2-7, the full variable domain is DAMVIQNPRYQVTQFGKPVTLSCSQTLNHNVMYWYQQKSSQAPKLLFHYYDKDFNNEADTPDNFQSRRPNTSFCFLDIRSPGLGDTAMYLCATRVAGLSYEQYFGPGTRLTVT.

V gene TRBV12-3 or TRBV12-4 combines with J gene TRBJ2-1; 13 bases align to TRBD2. Trimming at V came to 5 bases and at J to 9 bases, leaving 10 bases not matched to a gene. CDR3 length: 16 amino acids. The CDR3 nucleotides are TGTGCCAGCAGTGAAACCGGGACTAGCGGGACGGGTGAGCAGTTCTTC. Residues: CASSETGTSGTGEQFF.

The J gene is TRBJ1-1, the V gene TRBV20-1; D gene uncertain. Germline CDR1 and CDR2: DFQATT and SNEGSKA (reference sequence). V lost 0 bases, J lost 2 bases, and 16 bases lay in between. The CDR3 is made up of 16 amino acids. The CDR3 nucleotides are TGCAGTGCTAGAGATCTTGTGAGAGAGATTAACACTGAAGCTTTCTTT. It encodes CSARDLVREINTEAFF.

This rearrangement joins TRBV6-1 to TRBJ2-3; D ambiguous. The CDR3 sequence is 15 residues long. With 8 bases removed from V and 0 bases from J, the gap between germline ends came to 15 bases. CDR1 and CDR2 from the germline V gene are MNHNS and SASEGT. CDR3 sequence (DNA): TGTGCCAGCGATATAGTGGGAAGGAGCACAGATACGCAGTATTTT. Translated, it gives CASDIVGRSTDTQYF.

The sample holds a few counts of this clonotype. A read error may account for a junction end that differs from germline. In nucleotides, the CDR3 is TGCAGTGCCAGAGCGGGGGGGGTGGGAGATACGCAGTATTTT. It yields the protein CSARAGGVGDTQYF. V usage is TRBV20-1 and J usage is TRBJ2-3, with 10 nucleotides matching TRBD2. The germline CDR1 and CDR2 sequences are DFQATT and SNEGSKA (reference sequence). CDR3 size: 14 residues.

V gene TRBV27 combines with J gene TRBJ2-1, with TRBD1 matching 7 bases. The V segment lost 5 bases and the J segment 6 bases; nucleotides outside the gene matches: 22. The germline V gene encodes CDR1 MNHEY and CDR2 SMNVEV (reference sequence). The CDR3 runs to 19 residues. The CDR3 loop is CASSTKGDSPRYPLNEQFF. The CDR3 bases are TGTGCCAGCAGTACCAAGGGGGACAGTCCGAGATATCCCCTCAATGAGCAGTTCTTC.

The chain links TRBV9 to TRBJ1-5, with D possibly matching TRBD1 (6 bases). The CDR3 contains 24 residues. Looked up from germline, CDR1 is SGDLS and CDR2 is YYNGEE. Between the trimmed V and J ends, which lost 8 bases and 0 bases, there was a span of 42 bases. CDR3 sequence: CARPYSFWDPGRGRGLYSNQPQHF. CDR3 DNA sequence: TGTGCCAGACCCTACTCCTTCTGGGACCCAGGTCGGGGCAGGGGCCTCTATAGCAATCAGCCCCAGCATTTT.

This rearrangement joins TRBV7-2 to TRBJ2-3; unclear D gene. The germline gives CDR1 SGHTA, CDR2 FQGNSA. The V and J ends lost 8 bases and 2 bases respectively, with 11 bases between them. The CDR3 consists of 13 residues. CDR3 protein: CASGQRFTDTQYF. The CDR3 region has the DNA TGTGCCAGCGGCCAACGATTCACAGATACGCAGTATTTT.

This clonotype has a handful of counts. The chain carries TRBV24-1 and TRBJ2-5; D call uncertain. From germline, CDR1 is KGHDR and CDR2 SFDVKD. The CDR3 has 13 residues. The germline V and J ends were trimmed by 3 bases and 0 bases, with 4 bases remaining between them. The CDR3 region is CATSDLNQETQYF. CDR3 bases: TGTGCCACCAGTGATCTCAACCAAGAGACCCAGTACTTC.

V usage is TRBV4-3 and J usage is TRBJ2-4; D may be TRBD2 (6 bases). Judging by the DNA end, TRBJ2-7 fits better; the J call may be wrong. Germline lookup yields CDR1 LGHNA and CDR2 YSLEER. This CDR3 has 18 amino acids. CDR3 nucleotides: TGCGCCAGCAGCCAAGATTTTACCCCGAGGGGTTGGGGAGGCGAGCAGTACTTC. It is translated as CASSQDFTPRGWGGEQYF.

This sequence joins TRBV12-3 or TRBV12-4 and TRBJ1-5; no definite D call. The CDR3 is 14 amino acids. The V gene lost 5 bases and the J gene lost 1 base, with 9 bases spanning the gap. CDR3 in amino acids: CASSPDGSNQPQHF. In DNA, the CDR3 is TGTGCCAGCAGTCCCGACGGGAGCAATCAGCCCCAGCATTTT.

This clonotype was counted ten times or more. The rearrangement joins TRBV5-1 to TRBJ2-3, with 13 bases matching TRBD2. J lost 6 bases, V lost 3 bases, and 4 bases had no gene match. The CDR3 runs 15 residues. Germline lookup yields CDR1 SGHRS and CDR2 YFSETQ. DNA of the CDR3: TGCGCCAGCAGCTGGACTAGCGGGGGCGGGGATACGCAGTATTTT. It is translated as CASSWTSGGGDTQYF.

V is TRBV7-2 and J is TRBJ2-7; D call uncertain. The germline V gene has CDR1 SGHTA and CDR2 FQGNSA. The ends were cut back, 3 bases at V and 0 bases at J, with 9 bases in the middle. The CDR3 sequence is 14 residues long. Written as DNA, the CDR3 is TGTGCCAGCAGCTTGCTTCGGAGCTCCTACGAGCAGTACTTC. It yields the protein CASSLLRSSYEQYF.

The table lists this clonotype with a few counts. The chain has TRBV5-1 and TRBJ1-1, with D possibly being TRBD1 (5 bases). Germline values: CDR1 SGHRS, CDR2 YFSETQ. CDR3 length: 15 residues. V gave up 3 bases and J gave up 2 bases, with 14 bases separating them. In DNA, the CDR3 is TGCGCCAGCAGCTCCCCATTTAGGGGCAACACTGAAGCTTTCTTT. Its translation: CASSSPFRGNTEAFF.

This clonotype was detected only a few times. The chain has TRBV7-9 and TRBJ2-3; no reliable D call. Trimming took off 5 bases at V and 5 bases at J, with 8 bases between the two ends. CDR3 length: 12 amino acids. CDR1 is SEHNR, CDR2 FQNEAQ, per germline (reference sequence). This CDR3 reads CASSGGVDTQYF. The CDR3 DNA reads as TGTGCCAGCAGCGGTGGGGTAGATACGCAGTATTTT.

V and J are TRBV2 and TRBJ2-3; 8 nucleotides agree with TRBD2. Germline assignment: CDR1 SNHLY and CDR2 FYNNEI. The CDR3 length is 16 residues. J gave up 2 bases and V 2 bases, and 6 bases lay outside the gene matches. CDR3 bases: TGTGCCAGCAGTGAATTGCTAGCGGGCCCCACAGATACGCAGTATTTT. Protein: CASSELLAGPTDTQYF. The variable domain in full, completed from reference TRBV2 and TRBJ2-3, reads EPEVTQTPSHQVTQMGQEVILRCVPISNHLYFYWYRQILGQKVEFLVSFYNNEISEKSEIFDDQFSVERPDGSNFTLKIRSTKLEDSAMYFCASSELLAGPTDTQYFGPGTRLTVL.

The chain joins TRBV20-1 to TRBJ2-5; the match to TRBD1 covers 10 bases. This CDR3 comprises 16 residues. Per germline, CDR1 DFQATT and CDR2 SNEGSKA (reference sequence). The trim removed 4 bases at V and 5 bases at J, leaving 13 bases unmatched. The CDR3 DNA reads as TGCAGTGCTATTGGACAGGGGGGATTTTACTTGGAGACCCAGTACTTC. Translated: CSAIGQGGFYLETQYF.

The chain combines TRBV30 with TRBJ1-1, with D hard to call. Looked up from germline, CDR1 is GTSNPN and CDR2 is SVGIG (reference sequence). This CDR3 region has 10 residues. Trimming took off 3 bases at V and 7 bases at J, with 6 bases between the two ends. This CDR3 is CAWRGIEAFF. CDR3 bases: TGTGCCTGGAGGGGTATTGAAGCTTTCTTT.

This rearrangement joins TRBV5-1 to TRBJ2-5; TRBD1 might be the D (5 bases). Germline CDR1 reads SGHRS; CDR2 reads YFSETQ. Trimming took 0 bases from V and 9 from J, leaving 15 bases between them. The CDR3 is made up of 14 amino acids. Here the CDR3 DNA reads TGCGCCAGCAGCTTGGGTCAGGGCTTAATGCCCCAGTACTTC. It codes for CASSLGQGLMPQYF.

Concerning this clonotype itself: The limits of the CDR3 on the DNA are not certain, so only TCRdb's listed CDR3 is given. The chain recombines TRBV29-1 with TRBJ1-2; the table's D call of TRBD1 was not tested on the DNA. CDR1 SQVTM and CDR2 ANQGSEA come from the germline V gene. The CDR3 comprises 20 residues, both ends counted. The CDR3 loop is CSVGLLTGYNEQFFGARDTF.

In its sample, this clonotype was seen once. The rearrangement uses TRBV12-3 or TRBV12-4 and TRBJ2-3, with 7 bases aligning to TRBD2. The CDR3 spans 12 residues. Trimming removed 6 bases from V and 11 bases from J; junction bases left unmatched: 8. CDR3 DNA: TGTGCCAGCAGATTCGGAGGGAGGGTGCAGTATTTT. This gives the protein CASRFGGRVQYF.

This clonotype was detected only a few times. The rearrangement links TRBV7-2 to TRBJ2-5; 14 nucleotides match TRBD2. The CDR3 sequence is 16 residues long. Germline lookup yields CDR1 SGHTA and CDR2 FQGNSA. V dropped 5 bases and J dropped 5; count of bases not matched to a gene: 7. The CDR3 DNA reads as TGTGCCAGCAGCCGGGGACTAGCGGGAGTGGGGGAGACCCAGTACTTC. This encodes CASSRGLAGVGETQYF.